This T cell receptor (beta chain) derives from a study of blood T cell repertoires in COVID-19. In the study overall: Italy, Spain and the United States were the sources of the convalescent and acute COVID-19 samples. PBMCs, B-cell-depleted T cells, or T cells provided the cDNA or gDNA that made up the material.

Methods used by the authors: Counts of nucleated cells, estimated from reference gene primer amplification, were obtained. The method was immunoSEQ multiplex PCR; TCRdb's version includes in-frame clones alone and lacks a portion of them. The DNA was the basis for D and trimming; V, J and clone size are from that table. The top ten hold roughly an eighth of the sample, which has tens of thousands of clones, 75% to 90% seen once. This CDR3 spans 16 amino acids. The germline V gene has CDR1 MNHNS and CDR2 SASEGT. Trimming removed 3 bases from V and 0 bases from J, with 15 bases in between. This TCR was recovered from a human donor in a cohort sampled during active COVID-19. The chain carries TRBV6-1 and TRBJ2-7; TRBD2 might be the D (6 bases). Material: peripheral blood. DNA for the CDR3: TGTGCCAGCAGTGATCCTGGCCGGGGGAGCTCCTACGAGCAGTACTTC. Protein sequence: CASSDPGRGSSYEQYF.